This T cell receptor (beta chain) emerged from a study of cytomegalovirus exposure and HLA in healthy donors. Study-wide findings and caveats: Among donors in an Asian-associated ancestry cluster, a later analysis reportedly found fewer N-insertions than the approximately 700-donor mean. The study listed 164 cytomegalovirus-associated TCR beta chains.

To note about this clone: Its specificity is unknown.

This CDR3 spans 15 amino acids. V lost 8 bases to trimming and J lost 5 bases; unmatched junction nucleotides: 10. CDR1 is SGHTA, CDR2 FQGNSA, per germline. PCR used 60 Vbeta primers and 13 Jbeta primers. Libraries were prepared by immunoSEQ multiplex PCR; TCRdb keeps only in-frame clonotypes and omits some of them. Of 200,000 or so clones listed, 79% are singletons. The material sequenced was PBMCs. The rearrangement joins TRBV7-2 to TRBJ2-5, with 11 bases matching TRBD2. The sequence was obtained from a male donor in good health and CMV-seropositive. CDR3 amino acids: CASQLAGVPLETQYF. CDR3 in DNA: TGTGCCAGCCAACTAGCGGGGGTACCCCTGGAGACCCAGTACTTC.